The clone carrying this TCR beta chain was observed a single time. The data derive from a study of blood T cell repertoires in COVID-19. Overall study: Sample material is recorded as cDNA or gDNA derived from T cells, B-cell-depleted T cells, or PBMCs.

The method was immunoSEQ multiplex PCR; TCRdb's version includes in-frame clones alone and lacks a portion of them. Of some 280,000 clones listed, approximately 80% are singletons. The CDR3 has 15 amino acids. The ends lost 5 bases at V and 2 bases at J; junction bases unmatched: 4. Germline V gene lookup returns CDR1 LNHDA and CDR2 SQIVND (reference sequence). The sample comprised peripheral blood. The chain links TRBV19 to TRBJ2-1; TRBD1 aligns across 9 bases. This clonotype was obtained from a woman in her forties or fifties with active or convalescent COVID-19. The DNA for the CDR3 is TGTGCCAGTAGTCGGACAGGGGTGACCTACAATGAGCAGTTCTTC. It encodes CASSRTGVTYNEQFF.